This TCR beta chain comes out of a study of long-term antiretroviral therapy in people with HIV. Overall study findings and caveats: The repertoire was dominated at all time points by clones expanded before ART.

At survey level, the immunoSEQ assay was run in its v3.0 version. Clones were sequenced by immunoSEQ multiplex PCR, and TCRdb holds only the in-frame ones, with some missing. The profile shows about 16,000 clones, roughly four fifths of them singletons. V lost 7 bases, J lost 1 base, and 8 bases lay in between. Per germline, CDR1 SGHNT and CDR2 YYREEE (reference sequence). The CDR3 loop spans 13 amino acids. At minimum, one pre-ART and two post-ART PBMC samples were obtained from each donor. Of note for this clone: Antigen unknown.

This chain uses TRBV5-4 with TRBJ2-2, with D possibly being TRBD2 (6 bases). This receptor was taken from a woman in her forties or fifties with HIV. Sample: unsorted PBMCs, taken about 2.4 years before starting antiretroviral therapy. In nucleotides, the CDR3 is TGTGCCAGCCGGGGGAGGAACACCGGGGAGCTGTTTTTT. This gives the protein CASRGRNTGELFF. Full variable domain (remainder filled in from reference TRBV5-4 and TRBJ2-2): ETGVTQSPTHLIKTRGQQVTLRCSSQSGHNTVSWYQQALGQGPQFIFQYYREEENGRGNFPPRFSGLQFPNYSSELNVNALELDDSALYLCASRGRNTGELFFGEGSRLTVL.